The 32 T cell receptor beta chains presented below share a single source sample, sequenced in a study of T cell changes during pregnancy in multiple sclerosis. This table comes from immunoSEQ multiplex PCR, and its TCRdb copy is limited to in-frame clones, with some not included. The table has about 28,000 clones, around 90% seen once; the top ten hold 0.6% to 0.8%. Specimen: CD4+ T cells from peripheral blood mononuclear cells, collected in the first trimester of pregnancy. All receptors come from a female donor in good health, enrolled as a control in a pregnancy study.

The chain employs TRBV4-2 and TRBJ2-7; 11 bases align to TRBD2. Germline V gene lookup returns CDR1 LGHNA and CDR2 YNFKEQ. J lost 5 bases, V lost 4 bases, and 13 bases had no gene match. The CDR3 covers 17 residues. The CDR3 sequence: CASSLIVSGGALDEQYF. CDR3 nucleotides: TGTGCCAGCAGCCTCATAGTTAGCGGGGGGGCCTTGGACGAGCAGTACTTC.

This clone turned up a few times. The rearrangement links TRBV7-9 to TRBJ1-1, with D possibly being TRBD1 (5 bases). This CDR3 is 14 amino acids long. Germline V gives CDR1 SEHNR, CDR2 FQNEAQ (reference sequence). V lost 5 bases and J 5 bases, leaving 15 bases between the germline ends. Written as DNA, the CDR3 is TGTGCCAGCAGCAAAGGGGTAGGGTTGACTGAAGCTTTCTTT. This translates into CASSKGVGLTEAFF.

The chain has TRBV19 and TRBJ1-2; TRBD1 matches 8 bases. Germline-derived CDR1 and CDR2 are LNHDA and SQIVND (reference sequence). V shed 5 bases and J 0 bases; nucleotides not matched to a gene: 8. The length of the CDR3 is 16 residues. CDR3 loop: CASSPLTGGPNYGYTF. The CDR3 DNA reads TGTGCCAGTAGTCCCCTTACAGGGGGACCTAACTATGGCTACACCTTC.

J is TRBJ1-1 and V is TRBV11-2; D not certain. The germline CDR1 and CDR2 sequences are SGHAT and FQNNGV. The CDR3 runs to 13 residues. V lost 6 bases to trimming and J lost 4 bases, with 12 bases between them. DNA for the CDR3: TGTGCCAGCAGGGGCGATTTGGTCACTGAAGCTTTCTTT. Translated: CASRGDLVTEAFF. Full variable domain (rest looked up from reference TRBV11-2 and TRBJ1-1): EAGVAQSPRYKIIEKRQSVAFWCNPISGHATLYWYQQILGQGPKLLIQFQNNGVVDDSQLPKDRFSAERLKGVDSTLKIQPAKLEDSAVYLCASRGDLVTEAFFGQGTRLTVV.

The rearrangement joins TRBV4-2 to TRBJ2-3; 14 bases line up with TRBD2. Per germline, CDR1 LGHNA and CDR2 YNFKEQ. This CDR3 has 16 residues. The ends lost 1 base at V and 4 bases at J; junction bases unmatched: 1. Here the CDR3 reads CASSQGLAGGSDTQYF. In DNA, the CDR3 is TGTGCCAGCAGCCAAGGACTAGCGGGGGGGTCAGATACGCAGTATTTT.

The DNA for the CDR3 is TGTGCTAGTGGTCAAGGACAGGGGCCAGCCTACGAGCAGTACTTC. Translating it yields CASGQGQGPAYEQYF. The chain uses TRBV12-5 and TRBJ2-7; 9 bases agree with TRBD1. The ends lost 5 bases at V and 2 bases at J; junction bases unmatched: 7. From germline, CDR1 is LGHNT and CDR2 FRNRAP. The CDR3 extends over 15 amino acids.

This CDR3 reads CAWSVPRGDGDEQYF. The CDR3 nucleotides are TGTGCCTGGAGTGTCCCTCGGGGTGACGGAGACGAGCAGTACTTC. The chain joins TRBV30 to TRBJ2-7, with D possibly TRBD2 on 5 matching bases. The V gene's germline CDR1 is GTSNPN and CDR2 SVGIG (reference sequence). Trimming removed 0 bases from V and 5 bases from J, with 17 bases in between. This CDR3 comprises 15 residues.

The rearrangement links TRBV5-1 to TRBJ2-1, with TRBD2 matching over 13 bases. V gave up 7 bases and J gave up 6 bases; unmatched junction bases: 13. This CDR3 is 17 amino acids long. Germline loops: CDR1 SGHRS, CDR2 YFSETQ. The CDR3 nucleotides are TGCGCCAGCGGGGTACTAGCGGGGGGGTATTTTAGCAATGAGCAGTTCTTC. This sequence encodes CASGVLAGGYFSNEQFF.

The chain carries TRBV19 and TRBJ1-2; TRBD1 is a possible D gene (6 bases). Germline V gene lookup returns CDR1 LNHDA and CDR2 SQIVND (reference sequence). Trimming stripped 6 bases from V and 0 bases from J, with 14 bases between. This CDR3 has 15 residues. The CDR3 DNA reads as TGTGCCAGTAGCATTAAGGACAGCCCTAACTATGGCTACACCTTC. This sequence encodes CASSIKDSPNYGYTF.

This sequence joins TRBV9 and TRBJ1-3; maybe TRBD1 (6 bases). V shed 0 bases and J shed 3 bases, with 16 bases lying between them. Germline CDR1 reads SGDLS; CDR2 reads YYNGEE. The CDR3 sequence is 17 residues long. This CDR3 is CASSVAGRGNGGNTIYF. DNA of the CDR3: TGTGCCAGCAGCGTAGCGGGAAGGGGGAACGGTGGAAACACCATATATTTT.

The chain couples TRBV6-4 to TRBJ2-5; D is unclear. The V gene's germline CDR1 is MRHNA and CDR2 SNTAGT. The germline V and J ends were trimmed by 2 bases and 5 bases, with 6 bases remaining between them. The CDR3 spans 12 residues. The DNA for the CDR3 is TGTGCCAGCAGTGACCCACGGGAGACCCAGTACTTC. Encoded protein: CASSDPRETQYF.

This chain uses TRBV11-3 with TRBJ2-7, with TRBD1 matching 8 bases. The ends lost 6 bases at V and 2 bases at J; junction bases unmatched: 6. Germline V lookup: CDR1 SGHNT, CDR2 YENEEA. The CDR3 has 14 amino acids. In DNA, the CDR3 is TGTGCCAGCAGTAAGGACAGGGAGACCTACGAGCAGTACTTC. Protein product: CASSKDRETYEQYF.

V and J are TRBV27 and TRBJ1-4; 8 nucleotides match TRBD1. Germline V gene lookup returns CDR1 MNHEY and CDR2 SMNVEV (reference sequence). J lost 5 bases, V lost 6 bases, and 8 bases had no gene match. This CDR3 is built from 15 residues. CDR3 loop: CASSQRTGQNEKLFF. CDR3 nucleotide sequence: TGTGCCAGCAGCCAAAGGACAGGGCAGAATGAAAAACTGTTTTTT.

The gene calls are TRBV4-1 and TRBJ1-2; a possible D gene is TRBD1 (5 bases). V was cut by 5 bases and J by 1 base, with 14 bases left in between. Germline loops: CDR1 MGHRA, CDR2 YSYEKL. The CDR3 contains 15 residues. The CDR3: CASSNPLGDNYGYTF. The CDR3 nucleotides read TGCGCCAGCAGCAACCCTCTAGGGGATAACTATGGCTACACCTTC.

This clone was found once. V is TRBV5-4 and J is TRBJ2-5, with 13 bases aligning to TRBD2. Germline CDR1 SGHNT, CDR2 YYREEE (reference sequence). With V trimmed by 4 bases and J by 5 bases, 8 bases remained unmatched. This CDR3 region has 16 residues. For the CDR3, the DNA is TGTGCCAGCAGCCTGACTAGCGGGGGGTCAGGGGAGACCCAGTACTTC. It is translated as CASSLTSGGSGETQYF.

CDR3 region: CASSSRQGQPQHF. CDR3 nucleotides: TGTGCCAGCAGCTCACGACAGGGCCAGCCCCAGCATTTT. The gene calls are TRBV6-5 and TRBJ1-5; 7 nucleotides line up with TRBD1. The length of the CDR3 is 13 residues. The germline CDR1 and CDR2 sequences are MNHEY and SVGAGI. The trim removed 6 bases at V and 7 bases at J, leaving 6 bases unmatched.

This clone was seen a handful of times. The chain uses TRBV7-2 and TRBJ1-2; 8 bases are shared with TRBD1. This CDR3 region has 15 residues. J lost 2 bases, V lost 3 bases, and 5 bases had no gene match. Germline-derived CDR1 and CDR2 are SGHTA and FQGNSA. In DNA, the CDR3 is TGTGCCAGCAGCTTCAACGGACAGGGCAACTATGGCTACACCTTC. It yields the protein CASSFNGQGNYGYTF.

The chain has TRBV5-1 and TRBJ2-2; D ambiguous. This CDR3 spans 14 amino acids. CDR1 is SGHRS and CDR2 is YFSETQ in the germline V gene. Trimming removed 2 bases from V and 3 bases from J, with 8 bases in between. The CDR3 region has the DNA TGCGCCAGCAGCTTAACTGGTTACACCGGGGAGCTGTTTTTT. Amino acid sequence: CASSLTGYTGELFF.

The chain couples TRBV5-6 to TRBJ1-5, with D perhaps matching TRBD1 (5 bases). The germline V and J ends were trimmed by 0 bases and 7 bases, with 14 bases remaining between them. This CDR3 comprises 15 residues. Germline V gene data show CDR1 as SGHDT and CDR2 as YYEEEE. The CDR3 spells CASSLGVTVYQPQHF. In DNA form, the CDR3 reads TGTGCCAGCAGCTTGGGAGTGACAGTATACCAGCCCCAGCATTTT.

V gene TRBV11-3 combines with J gene TRBJ1-2; 7 bases fit TRBD1. The germline gives CDR1 SGHNT, CDR2 YENEEA. V dropped 5 bases and J dropped 3; count of bases not matched to a gene: 3. This CDR3 is 13 amino acids long. The CDR3 DNA sequence: TGTGCCAGCAGCCCGCAGGGGGACTATGGCTACACCTTC. Its protein product is CASSPQGDYGYTF.

V is TRBV6-5 and J is TRBJ2-1, with 7 bases aligning to TRBD2. Losses at the gene ends were 8 bases for V and 3 bases for J; bases not matched to a gene: 4. This CDR3 has 13 residues. CDR1 and CDR2 from the germline V gene are MNHEY and SVGAGI. This chain's CDR3 is CASGRGDYNEQFF. In nucleotides, the CDR3 is TGTGCCAGCGGACGGGGGGACTACAATGAGCAGTTCTTC.

The V call is TRBV5-5, the J call TRBJ2-7, with 12 bases that match TRBD1. The CDR3 loop spans 16 amino acids. Germline V CDR1 and CDR2: SGHKS, YYEKEE (reference sequence). The ends lost 3 bases at V and 6 bases at J; junction bases unmatched: 10. This chain's CDR3 is CASSSGGDRGRGEQYF. The CDR3, as DNA: TGTGCCAGCAGCTCGGGGGGGGACAGGGGGCGAGGCGAGCAGTACTTC.

This clone came up once. Here the CDR3 reads CASTPGTGNSGANVLTF. The CDR3 DNA reads as TGTGCCAGTACCCCCGGGACAGGCAACTCTGGGGCCAACGTCCTGACTTTC. The V gene is TRBV19, the J gene TRBJ2-6, with 8 bases lining up with TRBD1. Germline CDR1 reads LNHDA; CDR2 reads SQIVND (reference sequence). The CDR3 sequence is 17 residues long. Unmatched junction bases numbered 8, after V lost 7 bases and J lost 0 bases.

The chain couples TRBV27 to TRBJ2-1; 7 bases fit TRBD1. The CDR3 consists of 14 residues. Looked up from germline, CDR1 is MNHEY and CDR2 is SMNVEV (reference sequence). Trimming at V came to 3 bases and at J to 7 bases, leaving 6 bases not matched to a gene. CDR3 nucleotide sequence: TGTGCCAGCAGTTTTGGTTCAGGGGGAAATGAGCAGTTCTTC. Encoded protein: CASSFGSGGNEQFF.

J is TRBJ2-1 and V is TRBV5-6, with 7 bases lining up with TRBD1. The CDR3 sequence is 17 residues long. The trim removed 0 bases at V and 7 bases at J, leaving 13 bases unmatched. The germline V gene has CDR1 SGHDT and CDR2 YYEEEE. The CDR3 DNA follows: TGTGCCAGCAGCTTGGCGTTTGGGACAGCGAAAGGGAATGAGCAGTTCTTC. Its protein is CASSLAFGTAKGNEQFF.

J is TRBJ2-3 and V is TRBV4-3; D possibly corresponds to TRBD1 (6 bases). The CDR3 runs 16 residues. V shed 4 bases and J shed 3 bases, with 17 bases lying between them. Germline CDR1 and CDR2: LGHNA and YSLEER. The CDR3 protein is CASSPLGSGETDTQYF. The CDR3 nucleotides are TGCGCCAGCAGCCCCCTGGGATCAGGGGAAACAGATACGCAGTATTTT.

As regards this clone: At one of its ends the junction is not consistent with the germline gene, which may arise from a read error. The same CDR3 is also encoded by other DNA sequences in this sample. The genes are TRBV18 and TRBJ1-1; the D gene is possibly TRBD1 (6 bases). Germline loops: CDR1 KGHSH, CDR2 LQKENI. This CDR3 has 16 amino acids. CDR3 sequence reads: CASSPRAGVMNTEAFF. CDR3 DNA: TGTGCCAGCTCACCGAGGGCAGGGGTCATGAACACTGAAGCCTTCTTT.

The chain links TRBV7-9 to TRBJ2-3; no reliable D call. Germline lookup yields CDR1 SEHNR and CDR2 FQNEAQ (reference sequence). V lost 6 bases and J 0 bases, leaving 10 bases between the germline ends. This CDR3 has 14 amino acids. CDR3 DNA sequence: TGTGCCAGCAGTATGTCGACTAGCACAGATACGCAGTATTTT. Its protein is CASSMSTSTDTQYF. The full variable domain, rest sourced from reference TRBV7-9 and TRBJ2-3, is DTGVSQNPRHKITKRGQNVTFRCDPISEHNRLYWYRQTLGQGPEFLTYFQNEAQLEKSRLLSDRFSAERPKGSFSTLEIQRTEQGDSAMYLCASSMSTSTDTQYFGPGTRLTVL.

V and J are TRBV4-2 and TRBJ1-1; 10 bases are a match to TRBD1. Germline V gene lookup returns CDR1 LGHNA and CDR2 YNFKEQ. The CDR3 spans 15 residues. Germline trimming cut 0 bases from V and 8 bases from J; bases unmatched to any gene: 6. The CDR3, as DNA: TGTGCCAGCAGCCAAGAGACGGGACAGGGGATGGAAGCTTTCTTT. Protein product: CASSQETGQGMEAFF.

The chain has TRBV4-2 and TRBJ1-2, with 7 nucleotides matching TRBD1. Germline V gives CDR1 LGHNA, CDR2 YNFKEQ. This CDR3 comprises 15 residues. The V gene end was trimmed by 0 bases and the J gene end by 11 bases; junction bases not matched to a gene: 12. In nucleotides, the CDR3 is TGTGCCAGCAGCCAAGATCAGTTCAGGGGGGCGAGATACACCTTC. Translated, it gives CASSQDQFRGARYTF.

The chain recombines TRBV7-2 with TRBJ2-5; TRBD2 matches at 11 bases. Trimming cost V 6 bases and J 5 bases; bases outside gene matches: 11. The CDR3 contains 16 residues. The germline V gene has CDR1 SGHTA and CDR2 FQGNSA. Written as DNA, the CDR3 is TGTGCCAGCAGACGACGTAGCGGGGGGGCCCTGGAGACCCAGTACTTC. Protein: CASRRRSGGALETQYF. Drawing the rest from reference TRBV7-2 and TRBJ2-5, the complete variable domain is GAGVSQSPSNKVTEKGKDVELRCDPISGHTALYWYRQSLGQGLEFLIYFQGNSAPDKSGLPSDRFSAERTGGSVSTLTIQRTQQEDSAVYLCASRRRSGGALETQYFGPGTRLLVL.

The gene calls are TRBV13 and TRBJ2-7, with D tentatively TRBD1 (5 bases). This CDR3 is built from 18 residues. CDR1 is PRHDT and CDR2 is FYEKMQ in the germline V gene (reference sequence). The V and J ends lost 5 bases and 3 bases respectively, with 26 bases between them. CDR3 bases: TGTGCCAGCAGCCAAAGGGGATTTTCTACGCCCTTAATCTACGAGCAGTACTTC. Translated: CASSQRGFSTPLIYEQYF.